This T cell receptor (beta chain) was identified during a study of T cells in Graves' hyperthyroidism and ophthalmopathy. Patients showing uncontrolled infection, other autoimmune disease, pregnancy or lactation were ineligible. Fresh 10 ml peripheral blood yielded PBMCs. The study, taken as a whole, reports: Ophthalmopathy and stable hyperthyroidism were separated by a 13 V-J model.

This clonotype has only a few counts. Its antigen is unknown. It is likely a read error, because the conserved phenylalanine at the end of the CDR3 is missing. Amplification targeted TCR beta CDR3 regions from RNA transcripts. With the HTBI primer set, the TCR CDR3 went through a first round of RT-PCR. In TCRdb, the multiplex PCR reads were re-called with MiXCR into one record per CDR3 protein. The sample records about 420,000 distinct CDR3 sequences, approximately 15% being singletons. The TCR comes from a woman aged 18-35 years with Graves' hyperthyroidism. Sequencing used blood.

DNA for the CDR3: TGTGCCAGCAGCCCTCCTGTCAGGGGGCGTGACACTGAAGCTTTCCTT. Translated: CASSPPVRGRDTEAFL. J is TRBJ1-1 and V is TRBV3-1; 8 positions match TRBD1. The CDR3 spans 16 residues. J gave up 3 bases and V 4 bases, and 10 bases lay outside the gene matches. Per the germline V gene, CDR1 is LGHDT and CDR2 is YNNKEL (reference sequence).